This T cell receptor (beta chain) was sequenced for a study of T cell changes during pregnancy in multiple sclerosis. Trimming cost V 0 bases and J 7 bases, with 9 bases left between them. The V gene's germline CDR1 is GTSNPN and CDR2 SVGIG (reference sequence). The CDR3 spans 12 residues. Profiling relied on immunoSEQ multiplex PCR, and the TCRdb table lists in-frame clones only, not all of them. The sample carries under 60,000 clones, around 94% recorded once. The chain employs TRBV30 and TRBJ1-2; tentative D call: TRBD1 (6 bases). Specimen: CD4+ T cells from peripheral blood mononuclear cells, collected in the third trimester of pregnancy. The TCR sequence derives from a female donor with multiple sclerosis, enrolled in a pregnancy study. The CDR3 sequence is CAWSVGGPGYTF. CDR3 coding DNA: TGTGCCTGGAGTGTGGGGGGGCCTGGCTACACCTTC.